Following are 18 T cell receptor beta chains from one sample sequenced in a study of T-cell reconstitution after alpha-beta-depleted transplantation in children. The TCRbeta library was prepared with unique molecular identifiers. TCRdb reanalysed the PCR reads using MiXCR and keeps one entry per CDR3 protein. The sample holds fewer than 150,000 distinct CDR3 sequences, roughly 24% seen once. The sequences come from PBMCs, mostly from graft donor cells, collected 180 days after TCRalphabeta/CD19-depleted stem cell transplant. All receptors come from a male patient aged 2-15 years who had a stem cell transplant for chronic granulomatous disease, so the T cells may come from the graft donor.

This clonotype was counted many times. This sequence joins TRBV29-1 and TRBJ2-5; 9 bases line up with TRBD2. The CDR3 sequence is 16 residues long. CDR1 is SQVTM and CDR2 is ANQGSEA in the germline V gene. V gave up 0 bases and J gave up 3 bases; unmatched junction bases: 8. The CDR3 nucleotides are TGCAGCGTTGAAGAGTATAGCGGGAGAGGAGAAGAGACCCAGTACTTC. Amino acid sequence: CSVEEYSGRGEETQYF.

This clonotype turned up a few times. This chain uses TRBV6-5 with TRBJ2-3; 7 nucleotides match TRBD2. CDR1 and CDR2 (germline): MNHEY, SVGAGI. Losses at the gene ends were 3 bases for V and 0 bases for J; bases not matched to a gene: 9. This CDR3 spans 17 amino acids. The CDR3 sequence: CASSYMGLAESTDTQYF. CDR3 bases: TGTGCCAGCAGTTATATGGGTCTAGCGGAAAGCACAGATACGCAGTATTTT.

The sample holds a few counts of this clonotype. This chain links TRBV12-3 or TRBV12-4 with TRBJ2-1; D gene ambiguous. The CDR3 contains 14 residues. With 6 bases removed from V and 5 bases from J, the gap between germline ends came to 14 bases. As DNA, the CDR3 is TGTGCCAGCAGGACCCCTCTGAGCCACAATGAGCAGTTCTTC. Protein sequence: CASRTPLSHNEQFF.

This clonotype was observed a handful of times. V is TRBV7-6 and J is TRBJ2-2, with D unclear. V gave up 4 bases and J gave up 6 bases, with 9 bases separating them. Germline V gene data show CDR1 as SGHVS and CDR2 as FNYEAQ. The CDR3 is 13 amino acids. This CDR3 is CASSSVGAGELFF. In DNA, the CDR3 is TGTGCCAGCAGCTCGGTTGGGGCCGGGGAGCTGTTTTTT.

The V call is TRBV29-1, the J call TRBJ2-2, with 10 nucleotides matching TRBD1. After removal of 8 bases from V and 0 bases from J, the junction contained 9 bases not matched to a gene. CDR3 length: 16 amino acids. Germline V gene data show CDR1 as SQVTM and CDR2 as ANQGSEA. CDR3 residues: CSCRTGGRPNTGELFF. The CDR3 coding sequence is TGCAGCTGCAGGACAGGGGGGAGACCGAACACCGGGGAGCTGTTTTTT.

This clonotype was seen a few times. The chain combines TRBV29-1 with TRBJ2-3, with D perhaps matching TRBD1 (6 bases). The length of the CDR3 is 13 residues. Germline CDR1 SQVTM, CDR2 ANQGSEA. V gave up 3 bases and J gave up 2 bases, with 9 bases separating them. DNA of the CDR3: TGCAGCGTTGATAGGGACATCACAGATACGCAGTATTTT. It specifies CSVDRDITDTQYF.

The chain uses TRBV20-1 and TRBJ2-2; D not certain. Trimming stripped 5 bases from V and 0 bases from J, with 13 bases between. CDR1 and CDR2 from the germline V gene are DFQATT and SNEGSKA (reference sequence). This CDR3 region has 15 residues. DNA of the CDR3: TGCAGTGCTCCCCGCGCTGGGGCGAACACCGGGGAGCTGTTTTTT. As protein: CSAPRAGANTGELFF.

The V and J genes are TRBV5-1 and TRBJ1-1; a possible D gene is TRBD1 (5 bases). This CDR3 spans 15 amino acids. The V gene's germline CDR1 is SGHRS and CDR2 YFSETQ. The V end was cut by 4 bases, the J end by 3 bases, with 16 bases between. CDR3 coding DNA: TGCGCCAGCAGCCCGAGATGGGGGGAGGACACTGAAGCTTTCTTT. Residues: CASSPRWGEDTEAFF.

The V call is TRBV7-6, the J call TRBJ2-7; D might be TRBD1 (6 bases). This CDR3 comprises 15 residues. The V and J ends lost 0 bases and 0 bases respectively, with 9 bases between them. CDR1 and CDR2 from the germline V gene are SGHVS and FNYEAQ. The CDR3 region has the DNA TGTGCCAGCAGCTTAGCGGGGGACAACTCCTACGAGCAGTACTTC. It yields the protein CASSLAGDNSYEQYF.

The table lists this clonotype with many counts. The rearrangement links TRBV25-1 to TRBJ2-2; 11 nucleotides line up with TRBD2. The length of the CDR3 is 16 residues. J gave up 6 bases and V 5 bases, and 8 bases lay outside the gene matches. The germline CDR1 and CDR2 sequences are MGHDK and SYGVNS. The CDR3 sequence: CASSLLAGGYPGELFF. The DNA of the CDR3 is TGTGCCAGCAGTCTCCTAGCGGGGGGTTACCCCGGGGAGCTGTTTTTT.

There are many counts of this clonotype. DNA for the CDR3: TGTGCCAGCAGCCAAGATCAGATTAGCGGGGGGGCATCTGAGCAGTTCTTC. Translated: CASSQDQISGGASEQFF. The J gene is TRBJ2-1, the V gene TRBV3-1; 11 nucleotides match TRBD2. The V gene's germline CDR1 is LGHDT and CDR2 YNNKEL (reference sequence). This CDR3 has 17 residues. Trimming at V came to 0 bases and at J to 9 bases, leaving 10 bases not matched to a gene.

This rearrangement joins TRBV7-2 to TRBJ2-7; TRBD1 aligns across 8 bases. The trim removed 1 base at V and 6 bases at J, leaving 5 bases unmatched. The CDR3 contains 14 residues. Germline V gene sequence: CDR1 SGHTA, CDR2 FQGNSA. This CDR3 is CASSLEGTGIEQYF. In DNA, the CDR3 is TGTGCCAGCAGCTTAGAGGGGACAGGCATCGAGCAGTACTTC.

This clonotype occurred a few times. The genes are TRBV12-3 or TRBV12-4 and TRBJ2-3; D is undetermined. V lost 6 bases to trimming and J lost 6 bases, with 13 bases between them. The CDR3 totals 13 residues. The CDR3 DNA follows: TGTGCCAGCAGGCTCTCCAACGCGGATACGCAGTATTTT. This encodes CASRLSNADTQYF.

This clonotype was observed a few times. The rearrangement uses TRBV6-4 and TRBJ2-1, with TRBD1 identical over 10 bases. CDR3 length equals 23 residues. Germline values: CDR1 MRHNA, CDR2 SNTAGT. Trimming cost V 7 bases and J 8 bases; bases outside gene matches: 35. The CDR3 here is CASTKRGGQGSHGLAGILDEQFF. Here the CDR3 DNA reads TGTGCCAGCACAAAGAGGGGGGGACAGGGGAGTCACGGCCTAGCGGGCATATTGGATGAGCAGTTCTTC.

This clonotype was seen only a few times. V gene TRBV7-3 combines with J gene TRBJ1-2; possibly TRBD1 for D (6 bases). The CDR3 totals 15 residues. Trimming took 0 bases from V and 6 from J, leaving 14 bases between them. Per the germline V gene, CDR1 is SGHTA and CDR2 is FQGTGA. CDR3 sequence: CASSLTGMQGNGYTF. The CDR3, as DNA: TGTGCCAGCAGCTTAACTGGAATGCAGGGGAATGGCTACACCTTC.

At least ten counts were recorded for this clonotype. The chain combines TRBV29-1 with TRBJ1-2; D is uncertain. CDR3 length: 12 amino acids. Germline V gene data show CDR1 as SQVTM and CDR2 as ANQGSEA. Trimming removed 4 bases at V and 0 bases at J, with 6 bases between. CDR3 in DNA: TGCAGCGTTGTTAAACCTAACTATGGCTACACCTTC. It specifies CSVVKPNYGYTF.

This chain connects TRBV5-1 to TRBJ1-1; D uncertain. V lost 5 bases and J 6 bases, leaving 14 bases between the germline ends. Germline V gene data show CDR1 as SGHRS and CDR2 as YFSETQ. There are 13 residues in the CDR3. The CDR3 loop reads CASSYRGSAEAFF. CDR3 in DNA: TGCGCCAGCAGTTATCGGGGTTCGGCTGAAGCTTTCTTT.

V is TRBV20-1 and J is TRBJ2-7; 7 bases are shared with TRBD2. V dropped 0 bases and J dropped 1; count of bases not matched to a gene: 15. Germline V gene lookup returns CDR1 DFQATT and CDR2 SNEGSKA (reference sequence). The CDR3 totals 18 residues. DNA of the CDR3: TGCAGTGCTAGAGATTTAGTTAGGGGACTACGTTTTTCCTACGAGCAGTACTTC. Encoded protein: CSARDLVRGLRFSYEQYF.